This T cell receptor beta chain emerged from a study of T cell responses to AZD1222 COVID-19 vaccine. The V gene lost 7 bases and the J gene lost 1 base, with 8 bases spanning the gap. This CDR3 is built from 13 residues. Germline CDR1 SNHLY, CDR2 FYNNEI. Measured with immunoSEQ multiplex PCR; TCRdb has only the in-frame clones, and not every one. The sample gives 100,000 to 150,000 clones, 85% to 95% of which show up once; 5.4% is in the top ten. With regard to this clone: What it binds is not known.

Overall study findings and caveats: It was only after the peak T cell response that any repertoires were sampled. Baseline seropositivity occurred in only a handful of AZD1222 recipients. Clonal diversity was possibly underestimated; the donors were predominantly white British and more often female. A reported finding is that nearly half of spike-specific TCRs target unmutated variant regions.

This sequence joins TRBV2 and TRBJ1-3; D unresolved. The specimen comprised peripheral blood, sampled on day 0 of AZD1222 vaccination. This TCR was sampled from an adult in good health. The DNA of the CDR3 is TGTGCCAGCATATCGGTTTCTGGAAACACCATATATTTT. This translates into CASISVSGNTIYF. The whole variable domain, filled in from reference TRBV2 and TRBJ1-3, reads EPEVTQTPSHQVTQMGQEVILRCVPISNHLYFYWYRQILGQKVEFLVSFYNNEISEKSEIFDDQFSVERPDGSNFTLKIRSTKLEDSAMYFCASISVSGNTIYFGEGSWLTVV.